This T cell receptor beta chain was identified in a study of blood T cell repertoires in COVID-19. Study in general: The cDNA or gDNA used as material had been derived from T cells, B-cell-depleted T cells, or PBMCs.

J was trimmed by 2 bases and V by 5 bases; bases with no gene match: 4. CDR1 and CDR2 from the germline V gene are MNHEY and SVGAGI. The CDR3 totals 15 residues. Adults between roughly 18 and 95 years of age took part from 24 US areas. Donors in Cohort 3 who had recovered were those with two negative PCRs, healthcare professional clearance, or resolution of their symptoms. As handled by the study authors: Amplification with reference gene primers provided the estimates of nucleated cell counts. Clones were read by immunoSEQ multiplex PCR, and TCRdb kept only the in-frame ones, dropping some. That table gives V, J and clone size, and the DNA gave D and trimming. This sample yields about 170,000 clones, of which about four fifths are seen a single time; 9.5% to 15% belongs to the top ten.

The rearrangement uses TRBV6-5 and TRBJ2-3; TRBD2 agrees at 10 bases. The sample comprised PBMCs or T cells enriched from blood (not recorded which). The TCR sequence derives from a man aged 50 or older who had recovered from COVID-19. CDR3 residues: CASSSGGALTDTQYF. The DNA of the CDR3 is TGTGCCAGCAGTAGCGGGGGGGCTCTCACAGATACGCAGTATTTT.